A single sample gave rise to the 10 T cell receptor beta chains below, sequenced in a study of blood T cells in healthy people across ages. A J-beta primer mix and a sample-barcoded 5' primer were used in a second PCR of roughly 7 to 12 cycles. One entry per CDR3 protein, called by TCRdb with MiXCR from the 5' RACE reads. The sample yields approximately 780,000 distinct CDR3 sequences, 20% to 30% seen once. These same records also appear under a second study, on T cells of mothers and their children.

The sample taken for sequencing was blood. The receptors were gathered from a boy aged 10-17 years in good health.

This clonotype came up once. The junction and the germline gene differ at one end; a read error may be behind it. As DNA, the CDR3 is TGCACTGCTCAACCGGGCCCGGCGGCCAATGAGCAGTTCTTC. Amino acids: CTAQPGPAANEQFF. V gene TRBV20-1 combines with J gene TRBJ2-1, with no clear D. Germline V gene data show CDR1 as DFQATT and CDR2 as SNEGSKA (reference sequence). The CDR3 totals 14 residues.

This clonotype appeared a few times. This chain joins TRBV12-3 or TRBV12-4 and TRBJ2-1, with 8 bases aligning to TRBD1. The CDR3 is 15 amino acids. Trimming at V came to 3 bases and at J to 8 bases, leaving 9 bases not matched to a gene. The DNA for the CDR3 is TGTGCCAGCAGTTTTTCTGGGACAGGTCACTATGAGCAGTTCTTC. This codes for CASSFSGTGHYEQFF.

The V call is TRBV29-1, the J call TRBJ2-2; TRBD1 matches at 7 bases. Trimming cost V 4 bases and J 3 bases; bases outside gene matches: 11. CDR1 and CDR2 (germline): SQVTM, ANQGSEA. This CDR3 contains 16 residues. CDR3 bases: TGCAGCGTTGTAGACAGGGCGAGGGGTGACACCGGGGAGCTGTTTTTT. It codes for CSVVDRARGDTGELFF.

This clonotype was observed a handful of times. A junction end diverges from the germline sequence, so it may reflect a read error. CDR3 protein: CASAGVAGYSYTF. The DNA for the CDR3 is TGTGCTAGTGCCGGGGTGGCGGGCTATAGCTACACCTTC. The V gene is TRBV12-5, the J gene TRBJ1-2; D remains ambiguous. The germline CDR1 and CDR2 sequences are LGHNT and FRNRAP. This CDR3 region has 13 residues.

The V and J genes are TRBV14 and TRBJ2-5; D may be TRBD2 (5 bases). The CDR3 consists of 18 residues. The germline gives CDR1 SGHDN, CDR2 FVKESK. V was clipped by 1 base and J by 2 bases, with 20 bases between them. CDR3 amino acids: CASSQGDWRARNQETQYF. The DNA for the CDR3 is TGTGCCAGCAGCCAAGGGGATTGGCGGGCCCGCAATCAAGAGACCCAGTACTTC.

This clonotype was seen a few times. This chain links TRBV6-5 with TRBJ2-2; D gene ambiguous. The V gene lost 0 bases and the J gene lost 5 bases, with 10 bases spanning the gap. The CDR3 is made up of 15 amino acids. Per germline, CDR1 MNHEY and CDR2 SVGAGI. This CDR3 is CASSYSVSQTGELFF. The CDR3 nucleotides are TGTGCCAGCAGTTACTCGGTTTCACAGACCGGGGAGCTGTTTTTT.

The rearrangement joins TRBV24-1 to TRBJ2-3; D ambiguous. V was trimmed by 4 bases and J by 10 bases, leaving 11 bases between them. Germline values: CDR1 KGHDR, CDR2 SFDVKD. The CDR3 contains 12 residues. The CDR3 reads CATSDPGRAQYF. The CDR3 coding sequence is TGTGCCACCAGTGACCCCGGCCGGGCGCAGTATTTT.

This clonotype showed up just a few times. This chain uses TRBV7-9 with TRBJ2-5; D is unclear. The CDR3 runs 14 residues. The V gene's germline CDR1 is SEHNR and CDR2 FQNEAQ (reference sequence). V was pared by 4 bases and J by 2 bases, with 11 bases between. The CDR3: CASSSGPRQETQYF. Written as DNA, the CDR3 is TGTGCCAGCAGCTCTGGACCCCGTCAAGAGACCCAGTACTTC. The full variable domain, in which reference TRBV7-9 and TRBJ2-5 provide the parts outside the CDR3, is DTGVSQNPRHKITKRGQNVTFRCDPISEHNRLYWYRQTLGQGPEFLTYFQNEAQLEKSRLLSDRFSAERPKGSFSTLEIQRTEQGDSAMYLCASSSGPRQETQYFGPGTRLLVL.

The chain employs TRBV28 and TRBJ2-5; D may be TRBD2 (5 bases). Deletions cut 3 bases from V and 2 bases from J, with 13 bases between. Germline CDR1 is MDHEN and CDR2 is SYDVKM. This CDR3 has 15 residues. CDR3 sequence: CASSFPGSLQETQYF. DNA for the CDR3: TGTGCCAGCAGTTTCCCGGGGTCGCTACAAGAGACCCAGTACTTC.

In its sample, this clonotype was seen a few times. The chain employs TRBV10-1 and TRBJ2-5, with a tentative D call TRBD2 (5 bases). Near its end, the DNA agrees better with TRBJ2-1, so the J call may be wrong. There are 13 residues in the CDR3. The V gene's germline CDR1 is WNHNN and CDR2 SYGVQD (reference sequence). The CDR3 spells CASSGGLAAEQFF. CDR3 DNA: TGCGCCAGCAGTGGCGGACTTGCAGCTGAGCAGTTCTTC.